This T cell receptor (beta chain) was observed in a study of OX40 agonist ivuxolimab in advanced cancers. Study-level points and caveats: Dose levels from 0.1 to 3.0 mg/kg saw CD4+ and CD8+ blood T cells expand clonally by week 6. Specificity for antigen went undetermined in the expanded peripheral T cells. In general, CD8+ T cells held more expanded clones than CD4+ did, on average.

Generated by immunoSEQ multiplex PCR, the TCRdb table keeps only in-frame clones and is missing some. This table has 15,000 to 20,000 clones, about three quarters appearing once. Comment on this clone: The antigen is unknown.

This CDR3 contains 13 residues. The V gene's germline CDR1 is MDHEN and CDR2 SYDVKM. V was cut by 5 bases and J by 4 bases, with 11 bases left in between. This TCR derives from an adult with an advanced solid tumor such as melanoma, head and neck, liver or kidney cancer. The starting material was CD4+ or CD8+ T cells sorted from blood, obtained in a trial of the OX40 agonist ivuxolimab. V gene TRBV28 combines with J gene TRBJ1-1; unclear D gene. DNA for the CDR3: TGTGCCAGCAGTCTTACGACACGCACTGAAGCTTTCTTT. Translating it yields CASSLTTRTEAFF.